The 9 T cell receptor beta chains below all came from one sample that was sequenced in a study of shared clonotypes between healthy human individuals. Sequencing used immunoSEQ multiplex PCR; TCRdb keeps in-frame clones, though not all of them. This sample has over 950,000 clones, with roughly 77% found just once. The sequenced material came from memory CD4+ T cells from PBMCs. Subset meaning: CD45RA-negative fraction. The receptors derive from a man between 18 and 35 years old in good health. Some clones in this sample may be carry-over from other donors' samples.

The chain uses TRBV2 and TRBJ2-7, with D perhaps matching TRBD1 (6 bases). The CDR3 consists of 14 residues. V was trimmed by 1 base and J by 3 bases, leaving 10 bases between them. In germline, CDR1 is SNHLY, CDR2 FYNNEI. The CDR3 nucleotides read TGTGCCAGCAGTGAAGGAGGGGGTGGCTACGAGCAGTACTTC. Its protein is CASSEGGGGYEQYF.

The genes are TRBV6-6 and TRBJ1-2, with D uncertain. V was shortened by 4 bases and J by 6 bases, with 15 bases between the two germline ends. The germline V gene has CDR1 MNHNY and CDR2 SVGAGI (reference sequence). The CDR3 consists of 14 residues. CDR3 sequence reads: CASSSDAGKNGYTF. For the CDR3, the DNA is TGTGCCAGCAGTTCCGACGCGGGGAAGAATGGCTACACCTTC.

The V gene is TRBV5-1, the J gene TRBJ2-2; D is unresolved. V gave up 0 bases and J gave up 5 bases, with 11 bases separating them. CDR3 length: 15 amino acids. Germline V CDR1 and CDR2: SGHRS, YFSETQ. The CDR3 here is CASSLALGDTGELFF. The DNA of the CDR3 is TGCGCCAGCAGCTTGGCCCTGGGCGATACCGGGGAGCTGTTTTTT.

Only a few counts were recorded for this clone. The V and J genes are TRBV9 and TRBJ1-2; tentatively, D is TRBD1 (6 bases). CDR3 size: 14 residues. Germline V lookup: CDR1 SGDLS, CDR2 YYNGEE. V was cut by 2 bases and J by 4 bases, with 12 bases left in between. As DNA, the CDR3 is TGTGCCAGCAGCGTGGTGGGGGCTGCCTATGGCTACACCTTC. It translates to CASSVVGAAYGYTF. The full variable domain, with the rest looked up from reference TRBV9 and TRBJ1-2, is DSGVTQTPKHLITATGQRVTLRCSPRSGDLSVYWYQQSLDQGLQFLIQYYNGEERAKGNILERFSAQQFPDLHSELNLSSLELGDSALYFCASSVVGAAYGYTFGSGTRLTVV.

This clone was picked up one time. The genes are TRBV4-1 and TRBJ2-3; 9 nucleotides line up with TRBD2. Germline V gene data show CDR1 as MGHRA and CDR2 as YSYEKL. Unmatched junction bases numbered 8, after V lost 0 bases and J lost 7 bases. The CDR3 has 16 residues. The DNA for the CDR3 is TGCGCCAGCAGCCAAGAATCGGGCGGGAGGGGTTATACGCAGTATTTT. Encoded protein: CASSQESGGRGYTQYF.

CDR3 in amino acids: CASSLEGRGEKLFF. CDR3 DNA sequence: TGTGCCAGCAGCTTAGAAGGTAGAGGGGAAAAACTGTTTTTT. The V gene is TRBV11-2, the J gene TRBJ1-4, with unresolved D. The CDR3 loop spans 14 amino acids. Per germline, CDR1 SGHAT and CDR2 FQNNGV. V was cut by 0 bases and J by 8 bases, with 10 bases left in between.

V gene TRBV5-1 combines with J gene TRBJ2-5, with TRBD2 as a possible D gene (6 bases). V was clipped by 0 bases and J by 1 base, with 16 bases between them. The germline V gene encodes CDR1 SGHRS and CDR2 YFSETQ. CDR3 length equals 17 residues. CDR3 bases: TGCGCCAGCAGCTTGGGTGCGGAGGGGCTGGGCCAAGAGACCCAGTACTTC. It codes for CASSLGAEGLGQETQYF.

A single count supports this clone. In nucleotides, the CDR3 is TGTGCCAGCTCACCACCGACAGGGAGGAACACCGGGGAGCTGTTTTTT. This sequence encodes CASSPPTGRNTGELFF. The rearrangement uses TRBV18 and TRBJ2-2; 7 bases are a match to TRBD1. This CDR3 region has 16 residues. Germline CDR1 reads KGHSH; CDR2 reads LQKENI. V lost 0 bases to trimming and J lost 1 base; unmatched junction nucleotides: 2.

The chain combines TRBV28 with TRBJ2-5; tentative D call: TRBD1 (6 bases). The germline gives CDR1 MDHEN, CDR2 SYDVKM. V was pared by 6 bases and J by 5 bases, with 16 bases between. The CDR3 contains 14 residues. The CDR3 reads CASRPQGIRETQYF. Here the CDR3 DNA reads TGTGCCAGCAGACCACAGGGAATAAGGGAGACCCAGTACTTC. Full variable domain (rest looked up from reference TRBV28 and TRBJ2-5): DVKVTQSSRYLVKRTGEKVFLECVQDMDHENMFWYRQDPGLGLRLIYFSYDVKMKEKGDIPEGYSVSREKKERFSLILESASTNQTSMYLCASRPQGIRETQYFGPGTRLLVL.